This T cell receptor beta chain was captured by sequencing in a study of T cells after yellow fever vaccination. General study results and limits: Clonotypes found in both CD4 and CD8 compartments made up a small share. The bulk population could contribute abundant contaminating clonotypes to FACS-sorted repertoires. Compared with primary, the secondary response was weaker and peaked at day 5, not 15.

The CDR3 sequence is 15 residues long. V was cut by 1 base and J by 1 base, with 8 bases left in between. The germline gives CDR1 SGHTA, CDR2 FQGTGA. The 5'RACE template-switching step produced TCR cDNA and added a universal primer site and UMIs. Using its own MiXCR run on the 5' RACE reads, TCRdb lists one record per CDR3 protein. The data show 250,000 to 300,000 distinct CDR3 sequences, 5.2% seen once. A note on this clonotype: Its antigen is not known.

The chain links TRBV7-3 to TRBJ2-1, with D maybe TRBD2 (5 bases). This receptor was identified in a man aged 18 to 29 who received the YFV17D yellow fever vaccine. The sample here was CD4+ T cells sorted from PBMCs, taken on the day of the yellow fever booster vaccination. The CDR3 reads CASSLRPGSYNEQFF. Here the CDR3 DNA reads TGTGCCAGCAGCTTAAGGCCGGGGTCCTACAATGAGCAGTTCTTC.